Shown below are 17 T cell receptor beta chains from a single sample sequenced in a study of technical replicates of blood from several donors. Libraries were prepared by immunoSEQ multiplex PCR; TCRdb keeps only in-frame clonotypes and omits some of them. The table includes about 100,000 clones, approximately 96% detected once. Sequenced input: T cells isolated from PBMCs. The receptors come from a human donor in good health.

The V gene is TRBV14, the J gene TRBJ2-7; no definite D call. The CDR3 has 14 amino acids. Germline assignment: CDR1 SGHDN and CDR2 FVKESK. V was pared by 3 bases and J by 7 bases, with 16 bases between. The CDR3 bases are TGTGCCAGCAGCCAGTTAATTGAGGCTGAGGAGCAGTACTTC. Its translation is CASSQLIEAEEQYF.

The genes are TRBV19 and TRBJ1-3; TRBD1 is a possible D gene (6 bases). CDR1 is LNHDA, CDR2 SQIVND, per germline (reference sequence). V shed 3 bases and J shed 0 bases, with 18 bases lying between them. The CDR3 is 18 amino acids. CDR3 in DNA: TGTGCCAGTAGTATCCCGACGACAGGCTTGATCTCTGGAAACACCATATATTTT. This sequence encodes CASSIPTTGLISGNTIYF.

The chain uses TRBV18 and TRBJ2-6; 7 nucleotides line up with TRBD1. The germline gives CDR1 KGHSH, CDR2 LQKENI. With 3 bases clipped from V and 0 bases from J, the junction kept 8 bases outside the gene matches. This CDR3 region has 18 residues. The CDR3: CASSPVTGISSGANVLTF. The CDR3 DNA follows: TGTGCCAGCTCACCTGTGACAGGGATAAGCTCTGGGGCCAACGTCCTGACTTTC.

V usage is TRBV28 and J usage is TRBJ2-4; tentative D call: TRBD2 (5 bases). CDR1 MDHEN and CDR2 SYDVKM come from the germline V gene. V lost 5 bases and J lost 6, with 11 bases in between. The CDR3 loop spans 13 amino acids. The CDR3: CASSTTSINIQYF. DNA for the CDR3: TGTGCCAGCAGTACTACTAGTATAAACATTCAGTACTTC.

The genes are TRBV7-3 and TRBJ2-1, with 7 bases that match TRBD2. The junction had 6 bases not matched to a gene; V was cut back by 1 base and J by 0 bases. Per the germline V gene, CDR1 is SGHTA and CDR2 is FQGTGA. CDR3 length: 17 amino acids. Written as DNA, the CDR3 is TGTGCCAGCAGCTTAAGAGGGCGCGGGAGCTCCTACAATGAGCAGTTCTTC. Translating it yields CASSLRGRGSSYNEQFF. Supplemented by reference TRBV7-3 and TRBJ2-1, the full variable domain reads GAGVSQTPSNKVTEKGKYVELRCDPISGHTALYWYRQSLGQGPEFLIYFQGTGAADDSGLPNDRFFAVRPEGSVSTLKIQRTERGDSAVYLCASSLRGRGSSYNEQFFGPGTRLTVL.

The table lists this clone with a count of one. The chain recombines TRBV19 with TRBJ2-5, with 7 bases aligning to TRBD1. Germline lookup yields CDR1 LNHDA and CDR2 SQIVND (reference sequence). This CDR3 is built from 16 residues. Unmatched junction bases numbered 12, after V lost 7 bases and J lost 1 base. CDR3 protein: CASTADRSVTQETQYF. DNA for the CDR3: TGTGCCAGTACCGCGGACAGGTCCGTAACCCAAGAGACCCAGTACTTC.

The V gene is TRBV30, the J gene TRBJ2-3, with 10 bases aligning to TRBD2. J lost 4 bases, V lost 3 bases, and 4 bases had no gene match. This CDR3 is built from 14 residues. Looked up from germline, CDR1 is GTSNPN and CDR2 is SVGIG (reference sequence). The CDR3 is CAWSLAGDPDTQYF. The CDR3 DNA sequence: TGTGCCTGGAGCCTAGCGGGAGACCCAGATACGCAGTATTTT.

This chain joins TRBV4-1 and TRBJ2-1, with TRBD2 matching 9 bases. CDR3 length: 16 residues. CDR1 and CDR2 from the germline V gene are MGHRA and YSYEKL. After removal of 3 bases from V and 5 bases from J, the junction contained 8 bases not matched to a gene. The CDR3 coding sequence is TGCGCCAGCAGCCAGGCGACTAGCGGCTTTAACAATGAGCAGTTCTTC. Its protein is CASSQATSGFNNEQFF.

This clone was observed a single time. The chain is built from TRBV10-3 and TRBJ2-2; 9 nucleotides agree with TRBD2. J lost 7 bases, V lost 0 bases, and 9 bases had no gene match. Germline V CDR1 and CDR2: ENHRY, SYGVKD. This CDR3 comprises 17 residues. CDR3 in DNA: TGTGCCATCAGTGAGTCCGTTAGCGGGAGCGATGGCGGGGAGCTGTTTTTT. Translated: CAISESVSGSDGGELFF.

V and J are TRBV9 and TRBJ2-3, with 9 bases identical to TRBD1. Germline V gives CDR1 SGDLS, CDR2 YYNGEE. V was clipped by 0 bases and J by 4 bases; unmatched bases: 12. This CDR3 contains 18 residues. The CDR3: CASSVEAGTGRAADTQYF. CDR3 coding DNA: TGTGCCAGCAGCGTAGAGGCGGGGACAGGGAGGGCAGCAGATACGCAGTATTTT.

The chain uses TRBV27 and TRBJ1-5; D not certain. The V gene lost 3 bases and the J gene lost 3 bases, with 12 bases spanning the gap. This CDR3 has 15 amino acids. Germline loops: CDR1 MNHEY, CDR2 SMNVEV (reference sequence). The CDR3 spells CASSLVPGSNQPQHF. The CDR3 DNA sequence: TGTGCCAGCAGTTTGGTACCAGGCTCCAATCAGCCCCAGCATTTT.

The CDR3 region is CASTADISYEQYF. The DNA of the CDR3 is TGTGCCAGCACTGCGGACATATCCTACGAGCAGTACTTC. This rearrangement joins TRBV28 to TRBJ2-7; possibly TRBD1 for D (5 bases). CDR1 is MDHEN, CDR2 SYDVKM, per germline. CDR3 length: 13 residues. Trimming left V 7 bases short and J 1 base short, with 11 bases between.

The chain joins TRBV9 to TRBJ2-3; D is undetermined. Trimming took off 4 bases at V and 3 bases at J, with 9 bases between the two ends. The CDR3 runs to 13 residues. Germline V gene sequence: CDR1 SGDLS, CDR2 YYNGEE. The CDR3: CASSPAGTDTQYF. DNA for the CDR3: TGTGCCAGCAGCCCCGCAGGAACAGATACGCAGTATTTT.

This chain links TRBV7-3 with TRBJ2-1, with D possibly being TRBD2 (5 bases). Germline values: CDR1 SGHTA, CDR2 FQGTGA. The CDR3 totals 14 residues. V lost 3 bases and J 4 bases, leaving 10 bases between the germline ends. The CDR3 protein is CASSLGRSYNEQFF. The CDR3 DNA reads as TGTGCCAGCAGCTTGGGGAGATCATACAATGAGCAGTTCTTC.

This sequence joins TRBV6-5 and TRBJ2-1, with TRBD2 identical over 12 bases. The trim removed 6 bases at V and 10 bases at J, leaving 7 bases unmatched. The germline V gene has CDR1 MNHEY and CDR2 SVGAGI. This CDR3 has 14 residues. For the CDR3, the DNA is TGTGCCAGCAGCCAAGGACTAGCGGGGTCGGAGCAGTTCTTC. Its protein is CASSQGLAGSEQFF.

The chain employs TRBV11-2 and TRBJ2-2; D unresolved. The germline V gene has CDR1 SGHAT and CDR2 FQNNGV. V was cut by 5 bases and J by 4 bases, with 8 bases left in between. CDR3 length: 13 residues. The CDR3 spells CASSPLRTGELFF. The CDR3 DNA follows: TGTGCCAGCAGCCCTCTCCGCACCGGGGAGCTGTTTTTT.

The V and J genes are TRBV5-1 and TRBJ2-7; the match to TRBD2 covers 10 bases. Unmatched junction bases numbered 11, after V lost 1 base and J lost 7 bases. Germline V lookup: CDR1 SGHRS, CDR2 YFSETQ. CDR3 length: 16 residues. The CDR3 sequence: CASSLYPSGSQFEQYF. CDR3 bases: TGCGCCAGCAGCTTGTATCCTAGCGGGAGTCAATTTGAGCAGTACTTC. Based on the CDR3 plus reference TRBV5-1 and TRBJ2-7, the full variable domain is KAGVTQTPRYLIKTRGQQVTLSCSPISGHRSVSWYQQTPGQGLQFLFEYFSETQRNKGNFPGRFSGRQFSNSRSEMNVSTLELGDSALYLCASSLYPSGSQFEQYFGPGTRLTVT.